The 18 T cell receptor beta chains below come from one sample, sequenced in a study of T cells in Graves' hyperthyroidism and ophthalmopathy. Researchers took RNA transcripts and amplified the TCR beta CDR3 regions from them. HTBI primers were used for first-round RT-PCR of the TCR CDR3. From the multiplex PCR reads, TCRdb called clonotypes with MiXCR, one entry per CDR3 protein. The table lists approximately 710,000 distinct CDR3 sequences, approximately 15% of them singletons, with about 14% in the top ten. The specimen sequenced was blood. The source is a man aged 45-60 years with Graves' hyperthyroidism.

This clonotype was observed at least ten times. The chain uses TRBV30 and TRBJ2-1, with D hard to call. The CDR3 contains 12 residues. Germline CDR1 and CDR2: GTSNPN and SVGIG (reference sequence). V gave up 0 bases and J gave up 3 bases, with 3 bases separating them. The CDR3 DNA follows: TGTGCCTGGAGTGTACGCTACAATGAGCAGTTCTTC. Protein: CAWSVRYNEQFF.

This clonotype was counted many times. The chain joins TRBV2 to TRBJ1-5; D is unresolved. Germline values: CDR1 SNHLY, CDR2 FYNNEI. CDR3 length equals 14 residues. Trimming took off 7 bases at V and 0 bases at J, with 10 bases between the two ends. CDR3 sequence (DNA): TGTGCCAGCACGGCCTCTAATAGCAATCAGCCCCAGCATTTT. It codes for CASTASNSNQPQHF. Full variable domain (rest looked up from reference TRBV2 and TRBJ1-5): EPEVTQTPSHQVTQMGQEVILRCVPISNHLYFYWYRQILGQKVEFLVSFYNNEISEKSEIFDDQFSVERPDGSNFTLKIRSTKLEDSAMYFCASTASNSNQPQHFGDGTRLSIL.

In the case of this clonotype: This sequence may be a read error, since a much larger clone differs from it by one base. J is TRBJ2-1 and V is TRBV24-1; D is unresolved. Germline CDR1 KGHDR, CDR2 SFDVKD. V gave up 0 bases and J gave up 8 bases, with 16 bases separating them. This CDR3 has 16 amino acids. The CDR3 sequence: CATSDLFRLSWDEQFF. The CDR3 DNA reads TGTGCCACCAGTGATTTGTTCAGGTTGTCGTGGGATGAGCAGTTCTTC.

This chain uses TRBV19 with TRBJ2-7; D gene ambiguous. Germline lookup yields CDR1 LNHDA and CDR2 SQIVND (reference sequence). The CDR3 loop spans 14 amino acids. V lost 6 bases to trimming and J lost 3 bases, with 15 bases between them. CDR3 residues: CASSLHALNYEQYF. The CDR3 DNA sequence: TGTGCCAGTAGCCTCCACGCACTGAACTACGAGCAGTACTTC.

At least ten counts were recorded for this clonotype. The chain employs TRBV2 and TRBJ1-1; tentative D call: TRBD1 (5 bases). The germline CDR1 and CDR2 sequences are SNHLY and FYNNEI. V gave up 3 bases and J gave up 0 bases, with 14 bases separating them. This CDR3 is 16 amino acids long. The CDR3 coding sequence is TGTGCCAGCAGTGAGACCTTCACAGGCCTGAACACTGAAGCTTTCTTT. It yields the protein CASSETFTGLNTEAFF.

The CDR3 DNA reads TGCAGTGCTACCTCTAGGACAAAAAACACCGGGGAGCTGTTTTTT. The encoded protein is CSATSRTKNTGELFF. This sequence joins TRBV20-1 and TRBJ2-2; TRBD1 is a possible D gene (5 bases). This CDR3 region has 15 residues. Germline values: CDR1 DFQATT, CDR2 SNEGSKA (reference sequence). V was clipped by 4 bases and J by 2 bases, with 14 bases between them.

This clonotype was recorded at least ten times. This chain uses TRBV5-6 with TRBJ2-7; 7 nucleotides align to TRBD2. V was pared by 6 bases and J by 6 bases, with 6 bases of the junction left unmatched. There are 12 residues in the CDR3. Per germline, CDR1 SGHDT and CDR2 YYEEEE. The DNA for the CDR3 is TGTGCCAGCACCTGGAGGGAGGGCGAGCAGTACTTC. Translation: CASTWREGEQYF.

This clonotype has at least ten counts. V usage is TRBV3-1 and J usage is TRBJ2-7, with D uncertain. Trimming took off 1 base at V and 7 bases at J, with 8 bases between the two ends. This CDR3 has 12 amino acids. Germline CDR1 and CDR2: LGHDT and YNNKEL (reference sequence). The CDR3 sequence: CASSQGWDEQYF. In nucleotides, the CDR3 is TGTGCCAGCAGCCAAGGCTGGGATGAGCAGTACTTC.

The chain recombines TRBV19 with TRBJ1-1, with D hard to call. Germline loops: CDR1 LNHDA, CDR2 SQIVND (reference sequence). This CDR3 comprises 16 residues. V lost 7 bases to trimming and J lost 0 bases, with 18 bases between them. For the CDR3, the DNA is TGTGCCAGTAAAGAGGCGCGGGTCAGAATGAACACTGAAGCTTTCTTT. The encoded protein is CASKEARVRMNTEAFF.

The chain uses TRBV9 and TRBJ2-1; 9 bases line up with TRBD2. The ends lost 4 bases at V and 5 bases at J; junction bases unmatched: 7. CDR1 SGDLS and CDR2 YYNGEE come from the germline V gene. CDR3 length: 15 residues. The CDR3 region has the DNA TGTGCCAGCAGCCCCCGGACTAGCGAGGACAATGAGCAGTTCTTC. Its protein is CASSPRTSEDNEQFF.

This clonotype was counted at least ten times. The V and J genes are TRBV24-1 and TRBJ1-1, with D perhaps TRBD1 (6 bases). The length of the CDR3 is 15 residues. Germline CDR1 KGHDR, CDR2 SFDVKD. Trimming pared 5 bases from V and 3 bases from J, leaving 15 bases between. CDR3 residues: CATSGRDTGYTEAFF. In DNA form, the CDR3 reads TGTGCCACCAGTGGGCGGGACACGGGTTACACTGAAGCTTTCTTT.

This clonotype was recorded at least ten times. The J gene is TRBJ2-1, the V gene TRBV20-1, with 9 bases identical to TRBD2. V gave up 6 bases and J gave up 6 bases; unmatched junction bases: 12. The germline V gene has CDR1 DFQATT and CDR2 SNEGSKA (reference sequence). The CDR3 contains 15 residues. The CDR3 bases are TGCAGTGCCCACTCGAGGAGCGGGAGGACCAATGAGCAGTTCTTC. Translation: CSAHSRSGRTNEQFF.

This clonotype was picked up many times. The chain employs TRBV28 and TRBJ2-7, with TRBD2 matching over 11 bases. The junction had 7 bases not matched to a gene; V was cut back by 7 bases and J by 2 bases. CDR1 MDHEN and CDR2 SYDVKM come from the germline V gene. This CDR3 is 15 amino acids long. CDR3 loop: CASTLIAGGPYEQYF. The CDR3 DNA follows: TGTGCCAGCACCCTCATAGCGGGAGGGCCCTACGAGCAGTACTTC.

At least ten counts were recorded for this clonotype. The chain has TRBV6-1 and TRBJ2-7; D perhaps matches TRBD1 (6 bases). V dropped 7 bases and J dropped 0 bases, with 10 bases sitting between them. This CDR3 has 13 amino acids. Per germline, CDR1 MNHNS and CDR2 SASEGT. The CDR3 bases are TGTGCCAGCAAAAAAGGGGGCTCCTACGAGCAGTACTTC. Its protein product is CASKKGGSYEQYF.

This clonotype was counted only a few times. V and J are TRBV19 and TRBJ1-5; 8 bases are shared with TRBD1. Trimming cost V 11 bases and J 2 bases; bases outside gene matches: 11. Germline CDR1 and CDR2: LNHDA and SQIVND (reference sequence). The CDR3 has 15 amino acids. The CDR3 loop reads CASRDRPRGNQPQHF. The DNA of the CDR3 is TGTGCCTCCCGGGACAGGCCCCGGGGCAATCAGCCCCAGCATTTT.

This clonotype occurred many times. The chain recombines TRBV12-3 or TRBV12-4 with TRBJ1-1; D is perhaps TRBD1 (5 bases). This CDR3 has 15 residues. Trimming pared 0 bases from V and 6 bases from J, leaving 14 bases between. The CDR3: CASSLAPPLGAEAFF. CDR3 bases: TGTGCCAGCAGTTTAGCCCCCCCACTGGGGGCTGAAGCTTTCTTT.

This chain uses TRBV5-5 with TRBJ2-7; D possibly matches TRBD1 or TRBD2 (6 bases each). Trimming left V 0 bases short and J 4 bases short, with 14 bases between. Germline V gives CDR1 SGHKS, CDR2 YYEKEE (reference sequence). CDR3 length: 15 residues. The CDR3 is CASSLDGGKGYEQYF. Written as DNA, the CDR3 is TGTGCCAGCAGCTTGGACGGGGGCAAGGGGTACGAGCAGTACTTC.

This chain joins TRBV28 and TRBJ1-2, with D uncertain. The germline V and J ends were trimmed by 5 bases and 8 bases, with 18 bases remaining between them. Looked up from germline, CDR1 is MDHEN and CDR2 is SYDVKM. The CDR3 sequence is 14 residues long. CDR3 sequence (DNA): TGTGCCAGCAGTGAGCAGTACGGTTTTGGCGGCTACACCTTC. Translated, it gives CASSEQYGFGGYTF.